This T cell receptor beta chain came from a study of cytomegalovirus exposure and HLA in healthy donors. Across the study: In a later analysis, the 120 or so validation repertoires were reported to have used the same platform as the 600 to 700 first-cohort repertoires. Findings and caveats of the study: The authors listed around 150 TCR beta chains as cytomegalovirus-associated. Subsequent analysis of the 100 to 150 validation repertoires found a tendency for first-cohort TCR clusters to co-occur. Reports indicated that the classifier achieved high specificity and sensitivity in diagnosing cytomegalovirus status.

Sequencing used immunoSEQ multiplex PCR; TCRdb keeps in-frame clones, though not all of them. Of 180,000 or so clones in the sample, approximately 86% were seen once. Between the trimmed V and J ends, which lost 2 bases and 4 bases, there was a span of 14 bases. The CDR3 is 15 residues long. The germline V gene encodes CDR1 GTSNPN and CDR2 SVGIG (reference sequence). About this clone: Its target is unknown.

The source is a man between 25 and 39 years old in good health and CMV-seropositive. The chain links TRBV30 to TRBJ2-2; D may be TRBD1 (5 bases). Sequenced: PBMCs. This chain's CDR3 is CAWSPQGIGTGELFF. DNA for the CDR3: TGTGCCTGGAGTCCCCAGGGAATCGGCACCGGGGAGCTGTTTTTT.